This record looks at one T cell receptor (beta chain) sequence and its context. Antigen: not known. The PCR employed 60 Vbeta primers together with 13 Jbeta primers. Produced via immunoSEQ multiplex PCR; TCRdb's table is partial and in-frame only. The table lists 120,000 or so clones, around 84% of them singletons, with under 2% in the top ten. The source of the sample is a study of cytomegalovirus exposure and HLA in healthy donors. Study-wide results and caveats: Later analysis identified a missense DCLRE1C variant that was linked to TCR beta V- and J-gene trimming. There was a cluster of highly shared sequence variants that was likely a sequencing artifact. Earlier findings revealed that most TCR beta V segments proved productive either about 87% or about 30% of the time.

There are 15 residues in the CDR3. Germline V CDR1 and CDR2: SGHTA, FQGNSA. V gave up 4 bases and J gave up 13 bases; unmatched junction bases: 12. This receptor was identified in a man aged 18 to 29 in good health and CMV-seronegative. The sequencing sample was made of PBMCs. The chain is built from TRBV7-2 and TRBJ2-2, with TRBD1 identical over 10 bases. CDR3 residues: CASSSPDRGRFGLFF. In DNA, the CDR3 is TGTGCCAGCAGCTCCCCCGACAGGGGGCGCTTCGGGCTGTTTTTT.